The sequence of this T cell receptor (beta chain) was determined in a study of blood T cells in healthy people across ages. Each sample yielded at least 6 million isolated PBMCs. Through a sample-barcoded 5' primer and a J-beta primer mix, a second PCR was run for about 6 to 12 cycles. TCRdb reanalysed the 5' RACE reads using MiXCR and keeps one entry per CDR3 protein. This sample has around 710,000 distinct CDR3 sequences, with around 40% found just once. The sample taken for sequencing was blood. The receptor comes from an older woman in good health.

The CDR3 here is CASSVGDGMNTEAFF. CDR3 nucleotides: TGTGCCAGCAGCGTCGGAGACGGAATGAACACTGAAGCTTTCTTT. The chain carries TRBV9 and TRBJ1-1; no reliable D call. The CDR3 is made up of 15 amino acids. Germline V gene sequence: CDR1 SGDLS, CDR2 YYNGEE. Trimming shortened V by 2 bases and J by 0 bases, and 11 bases separated the two germline ends.